This record looks at one T cell receptor (beta chain) sequence and its context. Its antigen is as yet unknown. Every isolated RNA sample was fully reverse transcribed, so sequencing captured expressed TCRB transcripts. Measured with immunoSEQ multiplex PCR; TCRdb has only the in-frame clones, and not every one. The sample lists a few hundred thousand clones; approximately 16% were seen once. The entry originates in a study of beta chain features in type 1 diabetes. Study-wide background: Patients looked much like healthy donors when it came to age, gender and cell yields. Findings of the study overall: For Type 1 diabetes patients, all four CD4+ subsets carried TCRB CDR3s that were moderately but significantly shorter. The analysis here could not establish whether HLA type shapes TCRB rearrangement.

CD45RO/CCR7/CD25/CD127/CD95/CD27 sorting isolated CD4+ naive, central memory, regulatory and stem cell-like memory cells. Purity of each sorted population was above 98%. Germline CDR1 and CDR2: MDHEN and SYDVKM. V was pared by 5 bases and J by 3 bases, with 3 bases of the junction left unmatched. This CDR3 is built from 14 residues. This sequence joins TRBV28 and TRBJ1-1, with 10 bases aligning to TRBD1. The TCR was taken from a man between 18 and 29 years old with type 1 diabetes. The sample comprised naive CD4+ T cells from blood. CDR3 region: CASSVGQGDTEAFF. CDR3 sequence (DNA): TGTGCCAGCAGTGTCGGACAGGGGGACACTGAAGCTTTCTTT.